This T cell receptor (beta chain) derives from a study of beta chain features in type 1 diabetes. At the level of the study: Sorted cells, more than 95,000,000 in number, were examined across all samples. Study-wide findings and caveats: Patients with Type 1 diabetes showed moderately but significantly shorter TCRB CDR3s in all four CD4+ subsets. Overrepresentation of cells with high TCR expression could result from cDNA sequencing.

Germline V gives CDR1 SEHNR, CDR2 FQNEAQ (reference sequence). V was cut by 3 bases and J by 7 bases, with 16 bases left in between. The CDR3 sequence is 15 residues long. The sequenced template was cDNA made from the entire isolated RNA. Each sample of naive, central memory or regulatory T cells had, on average, around 3.5 million reads. Only in-frame clones appear in the TCRdb table, and some are missing; sequencing was by immunoSEQ multiplex PCR. The sample consists of around 30,000 clones, less than 70% of them appearing once. This clone was recorded a few times. Its antigen is still unknown. Every sorted population was more than 95% pure.

The clonotype was recovered from a woman aged 30 to 39 with type 1 diabetes. The chain joins TRBV7-9 to TRBJ2-1; a weak D match, TRBD2 (5 bases). Material: Tregs from blood. The CDR3 loop reads CASSFSRTLRNEQFF. For the CDR3, the DNA is TGTGCCAGCAGCTTCAGTCGGACTCTTAGAAATGAGCAGTTCTTC. The full variable domain, in which reference TRBV7-9 and TRBJ2-1 provide the parts outside the CDR3, is DTGVSQNPRHKITKRGQNVTFRCDPISEHNRLYWYRQTLGQGPEFLTYFQNEAQLEKSRLLSDRFSAERPKGSFSTLEIQRTEQGDSAMYLCASSFSRTLRNEQFFGPGTRLTVL.